The source of this T cell receptor (beta chain) is a study of blood T cell repertoires in COVID-19. CDR1 and CDR2 (germline): SGHTA, FQGNSA. This CDR3 is built from 13 residues. V shed 4 bases and J shed 4 bases, with 11 bases lying between them. Libraries were prepared by immunoSEQ multiplex PCR; TCRdb keeps only in-frame clonotypes and omits some of them. The table includes about 210,000 clones, about 81% detected once. The genes are TRBV7-2 and TRBJ2-7, with D perhaps matching TRBD1 (6 bases). The source is a woman aged 70-85 years with COVID-19, enrolled during active disease. What was sequenced was peripheral blood. In nucleotides, the CDR3 is TGTGCCAGCAGCTCGGACAGATCATACGAGCAGTACTTC. It is translated as CASSSDRSYEQYF.